This T cell receptor beta chain was recorded in a study of cytomegalovirus exposure and HLA in healthy donors. Findings and caveats of the study: Researchers reported that a few CMV-associated chains were confirmed in vitro as CMV antigen-specific.

Primers included in the PCR were 60 Vbeta and 13 Jbeta primers. The repertoire was sequenced with immunoSEQ multiplex PCR; TCRdb's copy has only in-frame clones and lacks some. The table has hundreds of thousands of clones, around 80% seen once. A note on this clone: The antigen is undetermined.

The CDR3 totals 15 residues. The V and J ends lost 6 bases and 3 bases, in that order; junction bases with no gene match: 10. Looked up from germline, CDR1 is MNHEY and CDR2 is SVGAGI. This TCR was recovered from a male donor in good health and CMV-seronegative. The sample comprised PBMCs. The V gene is TRBV6-5, the J gene TRBJ2-7; 8 positions match TRBD1. CDR3 in amino acids: CASRPTGGTGYEQYF. Here the CDR3 DNA reads TGTGCCAGCAGACCAACAGGGGGAACTGGCTACGAGCAGTACTTC.